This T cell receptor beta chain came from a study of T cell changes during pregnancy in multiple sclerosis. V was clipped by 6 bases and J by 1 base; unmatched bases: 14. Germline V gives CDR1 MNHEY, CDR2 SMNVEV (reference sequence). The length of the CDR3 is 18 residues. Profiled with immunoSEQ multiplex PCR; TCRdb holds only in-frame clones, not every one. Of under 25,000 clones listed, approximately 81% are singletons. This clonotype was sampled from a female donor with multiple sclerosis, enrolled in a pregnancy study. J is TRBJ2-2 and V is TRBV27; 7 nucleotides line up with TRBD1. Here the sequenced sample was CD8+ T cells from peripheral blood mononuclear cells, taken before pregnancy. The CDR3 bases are TGTGCCAGCAGGGTGGGGTATCAGGGGGTTTTGAACACCGGGGAGCTGTTTTTT. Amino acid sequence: CASRVGYQGVLNTGELFF.